The 28 T cell receptor beta chains presented below share a single source sample, sequenced in a study of shared clonotypes between healthy human individuals. This table comes from immunoSEQ multiplex PCR, and its TCRdb copy is limited to in-frame clones, with some not included. Here the sample spans a few million clones, 90% to 95% being singletons. The specimen sequenced was naive CD4+ T cells from PBMCs. The subset was: CD45RA+ positively selected. These TCRs come from a man aged 18-30 years in good health. Some clones in this sample may be carry-over from other donors' samples.

J is TRBJ2-7 and V is TRBV28, with 12 nucleotides matching TRBD2. This CDR3 is built from 13 residues. Germline CDR1 is MDHEN and CDR2 is SYDVKM. J was trimmed by 3 bases and V by 10 bases; bases with no gene match: 4. CDR3 nucleotides: TGTGCCACGGGACTAGCGGGTTTCTACGAGCAGTACTTC. Protein product: CATGLAGFYEQYF.

This chain uses TRBV6-4 with TRBJ2-1; 7 bases map to TRBD1. From germline, CDR1 is MRHNA and CDR2 SNTAGT. CDR3 length: 14 amino acids. J was trimmed by 3 bases and V by 5 bases; bases with no gene match: 4. DNA for the CDR3: TGTGCCAGCAGTAAAGGGGGCTTCTACAATGAGCAGTTCTTC. Residues: CASSKGGFYNEQFF.

This chain uses TRBV5-4 with TRBJ2-5, with TRBD1 identical over 7 bases. Germline V gene sequence: CDR1 SGHNT, CDR2 YYREEE (reference sequence). V lost 3 bases to trimming and J lost 4 bases; unmatched junction nucleotides: 9. This CDR3 is built from 15 residues. The CDR3 nucleotides read TGTGCCAGCAGCTCCACGGGGACAGCCCCAGAGACCCAGTACTTC. Encoded protein: CASSSTGTAPETQYF.

In DNA, the CDR3 is TGTGCCAGCACCCTAGGGCATCAGTCCTATGGCTACACCTTC. This translates into CASTLGHQSYGYTF. The chain is built from TRBV2 and TRBJ1-2; no firm D call. The CDR3 spans 14 residues. Germline CDR1 SNHLY, CDR2 FYNNEI. V was pared by 7 bases and J by 4 bases, with 16 bases between.

The chain joins TRBV28 to TRBJ1-1; 9 bases are shared with TRBD1. Per the germline V gene, CDR1 is MDHEN and CDR2 is SYDVKM. CDR3 length: 15 amino acids. J lost 11 bases, V lost 4 bases, and 14 bases had no gene match. CDR3 sequence: CASSSQGVQGAWAFF. CDR3 coding DNA: TGTGCCAGCAGTTCACAGGGGGTACAGGGGGCGTGGGCTTTCTTT.

The genes are TRBV18 and TRBJ1-1; D remains ambiguous. The V and J ends lost 4 bases and 0 bases respectively, with 12 bases between them. The CDR3 has 15 residues. Germline CDR1 is KGHSH and CDR2 is LQKENI. CDR3: CASSLGLRMNTEAFF. As DNA, the CDR3 is TGTGCCAGCTCACTCGGTCTCCGGATGAACACTGAAGCTTTCTTT.

The chain joins TRBV5-4 to TRBJ2-3; weak D call: TRBD2 (6 bases). CDR3 size: 14 residues. CDR1 and CDR2 (germline): SGHNT, YYREEE (reference sequence). V was clipped by 0 bases and J by 3 bases, with 8 bases between them. The CDR3 is CASSLGLDTDTQYF. The CDR3 DNA reads as TGTGCCAGCAGCTTGGGACTAGATACAGATACGCAGTATTTT.

On this clone: The sample carries other DNA sequences with the same CDR3. The V gene is TRBV5-1, the J gene TRBJ2-7; maybe TRBD2 (6 bases). The CDR3 runs 15 residues. Per germline, CDR1 SGHRS and CDR2 YFSETQ. Trimming cost V 4 bases and J 1 base, with 15 bases left between them. The CDR3 region is CASSLGGTASYEQYF. CDR3 in DNA: TGCGCCAGCAGCCTGGGCGGGACGGCGTCCTACGAGCAGTACTTC. The variable domain in full, completed from reference TRBV5-1 and TRBJ2-7, reads KAGVTQTPRYLIKTRGQQVTLSCSPISGHRSVSWYQQTPGQGLQFLFEYFSETQRNKGNFPGRFSGRQFSNSRSEMNVSTLELGDSALYLCASSLGGTASYEQYFGPGTRLTVT.

V usage is TRBV9 and J usage is TRBJ2-3; 9 bases map to TRBD1. The CDR3 has 19 amino acids. Germline V lookup: CDR1 SGDLS, CDR2 YYNGEE. Trimming removed 2 bases from V and 8 bases from J; junction bases left unmatched: 21. DNA of the CDR3: TGTGCCAGCAGCGTTGGGGGACAGGGCCTACAATCCCAAAGGGGTACGCAGTATTTT. This codes for CASSVGGQGLQSQRGTQYF. Using reference TRBV9 and TRBJ2-3 for the parts outside the CDR3, the full variable domain is DSGVTQTPKHLITATGQRVTLRCSPRSGDLSVYWYQQSLDQGLQFLIQYYNGEERAKGNILERFSAQQFPDLHSELNLSSLELGDSALYFCASSVGGQGLQSQRGTQYFGPGTRLTVL.

The chain uses TRBV18 and TRBJ1-1, with D unclear. The CDR3 has 13 amino acids. Germline V gene data show CDR1 as KGHSH and CDR2 as LQKENI. V was shortened by 3 bases and J by 3 bases, with 8 bases between the two germline ends. CDR3 DNA sequence: TGTGCCAGCTCACCGTCAGACTACACTGAAGCTTTCTTT. Its protein product is CASSPSDYTEAFF.

J is TRBJ1-2 and V is TRBV10-3, with D possibly matching TRBD1 (5 bases). Trimming shortened V by 6 bases and J by 5 bases, and 16 bases separated the two germline ends. This CDR3 is 14 amino acids long. CDR1 and CDR2 from the germline V gene are ENHRY and SYGVKD. CDR3 DNA: TGTGCCATCAGCGCCGGGACGGTACCTTATGGCTACACCTTC. It codes for CAISAGTVPYGYTF.

The V call is TRBV19, the J call TRBJ1-5; D call uncertain. This CDR3 region has 15 residues. V was clipped by 1 base and J by 6 bases, with 13 bases between them. From germline, CDR1 is LNHDA and CDR2 SQIVND (reference sequence). The CDR3 DNA is TGTGCCAGTAGTATAGTGCCCCGGTCGGCTCAGCCCCAGCATTTT. Translated, it gives CASSIVPRSAQPQHF.

This rearrangement joins TRBV2 to TRBJ1-5, with D possibly matching TRBD1 (5 bases). The CDR3 runs 15 residues. Germline CDR1 SNHLY, CDR2 FYNNEI. Deletions cut 3 bases from V and 7 bases from J, with 16 bases between. The CDR3 nucleotides are TGTGCCAGCAGTGATTTGGGCGGGGCTGGACAGCCCCAGCATTTT. This gives the protein CASSDLGGAGQPQHF.

About this clone: The identical CDR3 is also encoded by other nucleotide sequences in the sample. V usage is TRBV6-1 and J usage is TRBJ2-7; 11 nucleotides agree with TRBD1. Germline CDR1 MNHNS, CDR2 SASEGT. V was clipped by 3 bases and J by 2 bases; unmatched bases: 3. The CDR3 has 15 amino acids. The CDR3 loop is CASSERTGGPYEQYF. Written as DNA, the CDR3 is TGTGCCAGCAGTGAGAGGACAGGGGGCCCCTACGAGCAGTACTTC.

The CDR3 spells CASSPLGGDAGNEQFF. The CDR3 bases are TGTGCCAGCAGCCCTTTAGGGGGCGATGCGGGAAATGAGCAGTTCTTC. The chain couples TRBV9 to TRBJ2-1; a weak D match, TRBD1 (7 bases). Germline V gives CDR1 SGDLS, CDR2 YYNGEE. This CDR3 comprises 16 residues. Between the trimmed V and J ends, which lost 4 bases and 7 bases, there was a span of 21 bases.

Concerning this clone itself: The sample contains more than one DNA sequence encoding this CDR3. The chain combines TRBV4-1 with TRBJ1-5, with D unclear. CDR1 MGHRA and CDR2 YSYEKL come from the germline V gene. The V gene lost 1 base and the J gene lost 2 bases, with 6 bases spanning the gap. CDR3 length: 14 residues. CDR3 residues: CASSQGVGNQPQHF. CDR3 nucleotides: TGCGCCAGCAGCCAAGGAGTGGGCAATCAGCCCCAGCATTTT.

V and J are TRBV5-4 and TRBJ2-2; D is unresolved. The CDR3 runs to 13 residues. With 0 bases removed from V and 7 bases from J, the gap between germline ends came to 7 bases. Germline V gene sequence: CDR1 SGHNT, CDR2 YYREEE (reference sequence). The CDR3 protein is CASSLDGFGELFF. DNA of the CDR3: TGTGCCAGCAGCTTGGATGGTTTCGGGGAGCTGTTTTTT. Variable domain in full (rest from reference TRBV5-4 and TRBJ2-2): ETGVTQSPTHLIKTRGQQVTLRCSSQSGHNTVSWYQQALGQGPQFIFQYYREEENGRGNFPPRFSGLQFPNYSSELNVNALELDDSALYLCASSLDGFGELFFGEGSRLTVL.

The rearrangement joins TRBV18 to TRBJ2-3; D gene ambiguous. CDR3 length equals 14 residues. The germline CDR1 and CDR2 sequences are KGHSH and LQKENI. V shed 5 bases and J shed 0 bases, with 9 bases lying between them. The CDR3 loop is CASSTTTSTDTQYF. The DNA for the CDR3 is TGTGCCAGCTCAACGACAACTAGCACAGATACGCAGTATTTT.

This sequence joins TRBV28 and TRBJ1-2; weak D call: TRBD1 (6 bases). V gave up 8 bases and J gave up 5 bases, with 18 bases separating them. This CDR3 spans 14 amino acids. Per the germline V gene, CDR1 is MDHEN and CDR2 is SYDVKM. The CDR3 region is CASHQTGIGYGYTF. The CDR3 DNA follows: TGTGCCAGCCATCAAACAGGGATAGGGTATGGCTACACCTTC.

This clone was recorded once. The chain links TRBV27 to TRBJ2-7; TRBD1 might be the D (5 bases). CDR1 MNHEY and CDR2 SMNVEV come from the germline V gene (reference sequence). The CDR3 has 14 amino acids. Between the trimmed V and J ends, which lost 3 bases and 5 bases, there was a span of 14 bases. DNA for the CDR3: TGTGCCAGCAGTTTGCGACAGAGTCCGCACGAGCAGTACTTC. This encodes CASSLRQSPHEQYF.

CDR3 in DNA: TGTGCCAGCAGCAACGGGAGGGCCCGCACAGATACGCAGTATTTT. Its translation: CASSNGRARTDTQYF. The V and J genes are TRBV5-4 and TRBJ2-3, with 8 nucleotides matching TRBD2. The CDR3 has 15 amino acids. J lost 1 base, V lost 4 bases, and 5 bases had no gene match. Per the germline V gene, CDR1 is SGHNT and CDR2 is YYREEE (reference sequence).

The V call is TRBV4-1, the J call TRBJ2-7; D remains ambiguous. The CDR3 sequence is 16 residues long. The germline V and J ends were trimmed by 3 bases and 0 bases, with 15 bases remaining between them. The germline V gene encodes CDR1 MGHRA and CDR2 YSYEKL. DNA for the CDR3: TGCGCCAGCAGCCACGATCAAAGAAAAAGCTCCTACGAGCAGTACTTC. It encodes CASSHDQRKSSYEQYF.

This chain links TRBV27 with TRBJ2-1; D is possibly TRBD1 or TRBD2 (5 bases each). V was cut by 5 bases and J by 10 bases, with 12 bases left in between. This CDR3 is built from 12 residues. CDR1 and CDR2 (germline): MNHEY, SMNVEV (reference sequence). CDR3 coding DNA: TGTGCCAGCAGTCCCCCATGGGGGGAGCAGTTCTTC. Encoded protein: CASSPPWGEQFF.

The chain recombines TRBV18 with TRBJ1-5, with D maybe TRBD1 (5 bases). Germline V CDR1 and CDR2: KGHSH, LQKENI. The CDR3 has 14 amino acids. Deletions cut 4 bases from V and 2 bases from J, with 9 bases between. The CDR3 sequence: CASSLGGGNQPQHF. The CDR3 nucleotides read TGTGCCAGCTCACTTGGAGGGGGCAATCAGCCCCAGCATTTT. Looking up the rest from reference TRBV18 and TRBJ1-5 gives the full variable domain: NAGVMQNPRHLVRRRGQEARLRCSPMKGHSHVYWYRQLPEEGLKFMVYLQKENIIDESGMPKERFSAEFPKEGPSILRIQQVVRGDSAAYFCASSLGGGNQPQHFGDGTRLSIL.

Here the CDR3 reads CASSGQGMDEQFF. CDR3 bases: TGTGCCAGCAGTGGACAGGGTATGGATGAGCAGTTCTTC. The chain joins TRBV6-5 to TRBJ2-1; 8 bases line up with TRBD1. The V gene's germline CDR1 is MNHEY and CDR2 SVGAGI. The CDR3 has 13 amino acids. The J segment lost 8 bases and the V segment lost 5 bases, leaving 5 bases of the junction unmatched.

V is TRBV28 and J is TRBJ2-7; TRBD2 agrees at 15 bases. V lost 4 bases, J lost 8 bases, and 18 bases stayed unmatched. This CDR3 has 19 amino acids. Germline CDR1 and CDR2: MDHEN and SYDVKM. CDR3 amino acids: CASSSLSGTGTSGRPKQYF. CDR3 bases: TGTGCCAGCAGTTCCCTGTCCGGTACCGGGACTAGCGGGAGGCCGAAGCAGTACTTC.

The V gene is TRBV4-1, the J gene TRBJ1-4; TRBD1 is a possible D gene (5 bases). Germline lookup yields CDR1 MGHRA and CDR2 YSYEKL. This CDR3 has 14 residues. V was shortened by 4 bases and J by 4 bases, with 10 bases between the two germline ends. The CDR3 is CASSPHGGNEKLFF. The CDR3, as DNA: TGCGCCAGCAGCCCGCACGGGGGTAATGAAAAACTGTTTTTT.

The rearrangement links TRBV28 to TRBJ2-7; possible D gene TRBD2, 5 bases. Germline assignment: CDR1 MDHEN and CDR2 SYDVKM. The V end lost 6 bases, the J end lost 6 bases, and 18 bases lay between the germline ends. CDR3 length equals 14 residues. As DNA, the CDR3 is TGTGCCAGCAGCAGTCCCGGGTCGGCGGGCGAGCAGTACTTC. This encodes CASSSPGSAGEQYF.